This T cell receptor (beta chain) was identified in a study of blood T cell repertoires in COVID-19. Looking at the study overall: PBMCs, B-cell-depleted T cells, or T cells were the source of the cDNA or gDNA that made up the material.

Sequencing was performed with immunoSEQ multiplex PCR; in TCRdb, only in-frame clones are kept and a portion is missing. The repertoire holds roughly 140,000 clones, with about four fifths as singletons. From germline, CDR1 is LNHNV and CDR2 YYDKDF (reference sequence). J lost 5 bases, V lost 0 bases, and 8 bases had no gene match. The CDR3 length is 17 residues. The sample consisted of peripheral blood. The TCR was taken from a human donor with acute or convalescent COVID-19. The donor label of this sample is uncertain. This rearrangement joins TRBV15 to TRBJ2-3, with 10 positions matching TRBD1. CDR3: CATSRDLGTGVEDTQYF. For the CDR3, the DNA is TGTGCCACCAGCAGAGATCTTGGGACAGGGGTGGAAGATACGCAGTATTTT.